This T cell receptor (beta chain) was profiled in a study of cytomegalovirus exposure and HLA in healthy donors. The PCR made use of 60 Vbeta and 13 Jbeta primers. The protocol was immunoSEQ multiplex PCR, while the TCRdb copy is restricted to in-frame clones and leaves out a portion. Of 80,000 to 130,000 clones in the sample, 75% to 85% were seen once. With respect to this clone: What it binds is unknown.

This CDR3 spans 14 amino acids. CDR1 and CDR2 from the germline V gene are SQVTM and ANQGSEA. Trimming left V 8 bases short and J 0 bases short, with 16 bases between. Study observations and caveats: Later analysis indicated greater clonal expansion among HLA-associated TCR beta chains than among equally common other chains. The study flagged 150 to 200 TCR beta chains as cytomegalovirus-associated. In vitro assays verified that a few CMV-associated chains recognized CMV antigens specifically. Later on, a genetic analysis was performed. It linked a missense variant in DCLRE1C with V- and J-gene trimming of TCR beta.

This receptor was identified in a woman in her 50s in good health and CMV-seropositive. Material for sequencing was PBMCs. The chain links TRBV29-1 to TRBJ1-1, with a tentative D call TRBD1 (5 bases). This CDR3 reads CSSKGGVLNTEAFF. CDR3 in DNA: TGCAGCTCGAAGGGAGGGGTATTGAACACTGAAGCTTTCTTT.